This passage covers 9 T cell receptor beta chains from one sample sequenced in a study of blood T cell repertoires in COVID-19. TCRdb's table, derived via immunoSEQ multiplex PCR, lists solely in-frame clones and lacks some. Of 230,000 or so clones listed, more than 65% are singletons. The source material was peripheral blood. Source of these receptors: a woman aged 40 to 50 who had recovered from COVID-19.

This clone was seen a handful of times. The CDR3 DNA follows: TGTGCCAGCAGTGAAGCGACAGGGTACTATGGCTACACCTTC. The encoded protein is CASSEATGYYGYTF. This chain connects TRBV2 to TRBJ1-2; 7 nucleotides match TRBD1. This CDR3 spans 14 amino acids. With 0 bases clipped from V and 3 bases from J, the junction kept 1 base outside the gene matches. Per germline, CDR1 SNHLY and CDR2 FYNNEI.

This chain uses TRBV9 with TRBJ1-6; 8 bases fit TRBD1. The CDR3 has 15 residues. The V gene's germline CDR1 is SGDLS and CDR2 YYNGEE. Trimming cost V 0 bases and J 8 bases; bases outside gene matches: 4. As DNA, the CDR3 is TGTGCCAGCAGCGTAGTCGGACAGGGACATTCACCCCTCCACTTT. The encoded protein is CASSVVGQGHSPLHF.

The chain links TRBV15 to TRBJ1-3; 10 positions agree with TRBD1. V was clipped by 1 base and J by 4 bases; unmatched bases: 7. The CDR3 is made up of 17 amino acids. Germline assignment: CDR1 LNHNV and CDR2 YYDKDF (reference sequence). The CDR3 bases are TGTGCCACCAGCAGAGGGTCCGGGACAGGGGTGGGAAACACCATATATTTT. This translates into CATSRGSGTGVGNTIYF.

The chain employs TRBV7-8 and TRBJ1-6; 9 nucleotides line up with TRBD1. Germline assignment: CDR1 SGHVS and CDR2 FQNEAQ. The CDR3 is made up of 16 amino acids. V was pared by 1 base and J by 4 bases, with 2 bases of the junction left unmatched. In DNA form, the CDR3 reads TGTGCCAGCAGCTTAGGGGGACAGGGATATAATTCACCCCTCCACTTT. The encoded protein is CASSLGGQGYNSPLHF.

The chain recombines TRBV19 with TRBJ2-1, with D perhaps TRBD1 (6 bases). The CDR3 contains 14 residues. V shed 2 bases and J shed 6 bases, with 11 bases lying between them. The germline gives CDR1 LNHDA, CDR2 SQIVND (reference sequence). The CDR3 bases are TGTGCCAGTAGTATACCAGGGGCGGGCAATGAGCAGTTCTTC. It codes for CASSIPGAGNEQFF.

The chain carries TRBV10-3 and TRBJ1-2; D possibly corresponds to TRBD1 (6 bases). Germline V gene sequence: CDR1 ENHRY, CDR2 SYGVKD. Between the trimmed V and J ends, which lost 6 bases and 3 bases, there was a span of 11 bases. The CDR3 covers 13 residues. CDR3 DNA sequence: TGTGCCATCAGGGACAGTTTGGACTATGGCTACACCTTC. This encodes CAIRDSLDYGYTF.

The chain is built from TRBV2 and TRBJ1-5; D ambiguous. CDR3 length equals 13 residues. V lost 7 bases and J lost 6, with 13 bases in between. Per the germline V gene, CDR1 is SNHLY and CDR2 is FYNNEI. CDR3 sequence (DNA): TGTGCCAGCACAAGCGGGTTCGCTCAGCCCCAGCATTTT. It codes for CASTSGFAQPQHF.

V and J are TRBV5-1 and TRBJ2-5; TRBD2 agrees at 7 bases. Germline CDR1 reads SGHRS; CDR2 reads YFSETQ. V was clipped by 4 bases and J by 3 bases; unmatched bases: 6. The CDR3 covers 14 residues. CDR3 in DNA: TGCGCCAGCAGCCGGACTAGTGGGGAAGAGACCCAGTACTTC. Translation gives CASSRTSGEETQYF. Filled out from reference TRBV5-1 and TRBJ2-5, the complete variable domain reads KAGVTQTPRYLIKTRGQQVTLSCSPISGHRSVSWYQQTPGQGLQFLFEYFSETQRNKGNFPGRFSGRQFSNSRSEMNVSTLELGDSALYLCASSRTSGEETQYFGPGTRLLVL.

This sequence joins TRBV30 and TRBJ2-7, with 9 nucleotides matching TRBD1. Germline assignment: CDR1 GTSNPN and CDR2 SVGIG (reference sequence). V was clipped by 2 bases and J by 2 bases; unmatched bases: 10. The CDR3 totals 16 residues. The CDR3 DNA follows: TGTGCCTGGAGTCGACGGGGGACAGGGCTGACCTACGAGCAGTACTTC. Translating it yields CAWSRRGTGLTYEQYF.